This T cell receptor beta chain came from a study of early stage breast cancer tumors (dated by TCRdb to 2017 to 2019). Background for the entire study: Of the roughly 17 invasive breast tumors, roughly 12 were found to be estrogen receptor-positive, progesterone receptor-positive and HER2-negative. About 65% of the 12 ER+/PR+/HER2- tumors were invasive ductal carcinomas, while the other four were invasive lobular carcinomas. A read coverage of roughly 10-fold per sample was achieved on average. Across all samples, 2,700,000 or so templates representing about 1 million unique clonotypes were detected. General study outcomes and caveats: About 2.7-fold higher T cell density and higher clonality were observed in tumors than in adjacent normal breast tissue. Sequencing bulk genomic DNA from unsorted cells could not capture chain pairing or functional markers like CD4, CD8 and FOXP3. The small cohort size prevented analysis by tumor subtype. Greater similarity was observed between blood and normal breast repertoires than between blood and tumor repertoires, and tumor was distinguished from normal in about 90% of the 16 patients when each tissue was compared with blood. Enriched TCRB sequences shared across patients were mostly commonly generated sequences, unlikely to play an important role in the tumor microenvironment.

V loses 5 bases at its end and J loses 2 bases; junction bases beyond the gene matches: 8. Counted from cysteine to phenylalanine, this CDR3 has 15 amino acids. Of all the DNA, just the CDR3 is kept, 45 bases in frame from base 1. The germline V gene encodes CDR1 SEHNR and CDR2 FQNEAQ (reference sequence). This clone was seen just once. Its target antigen remains unknown. Per-base qualities were not stored, and no clone one base away is much larger. Each sample was amplified in two independent genomic DNA replicates, using approximately 0.5 ug for blood and roughly 1.5 ug for tumor or normal breast. Following the manufacturer's instructions, the ImmunoSeq Intro kit was used to carry out TCRB sequencing on genomic DNA. The multiplex PCR ran for around 33 cycles using proprietary primers and spike-in control sequences for absolute quantification. An 87-bp fragment spanning the CDR3 and flanking V and J genes was sequenced with single-end 150-bp reads. Each lane of an Illumina MiSeq using version 3.0 chemistry carried seven multiplexed samples, with two replicates per sample. The study's own analysis went as follows. Raw data were processed with the vendor's proprietary pipeline, and both replicates were merged into a single result per sample. A clonotype was defined as productive rearrangements that share the same V-gene family, CDR3 amino acid sequence and J-gene segment. To compute clonality, the normalized Shannon entropy (Pielou evenness) of TCRB abundances was subtracted from 1. To estimate T cell density, the total number of templates was divided by the number of input cells, which was inferred from the amount of DNA input. Recon was used with default parameters to estimate total repertoire diversity and clonality. Tumor-enriched clonotypes were defined as having over 0.1% abundance in tumor and at least 32-fold higher abundance than in normal breast. TCRdb retrieved this table from immuneACCESS and kept in-frame rearrangements only. Not all clones are present; in checked studies, unresolved V genes account for under half, and no reason is known for the remainder. That table gives V, J and clone size, and the DNA gave D and trimming. The sample table records fewer than 30,000 clones; 50% to 75% of these occur just once. The ten largest clones represent around 9.1% of the sample.

Dicing about 17-55 mg of tumor tissue typically gave a DNA yield of more than 3 ug. The study profiled bulk TCR beta-chain repertoires in matched peripheral blood, tumor and adjacent normal breast tissue taken from approximately 15 patients with early-stage breast cancer. Following resection, visually identified tumor tissue was excised and transferred into prechilled RNAlater. Using a TissueLyser II, 20-50 mg of tumor tissue was diced and homogenized in RLTplus buffer with beta-mercaptoethanol and antifoaming agent. Genomic DNA was extracted with the Qiagen AllPrep DNA/RNA Mini kit. The chain is assembled from TRBV7-9 and TRBJ1-2; 7 central bases correspond to TRBD1. The specimen sequenced was breast tumor tissue. The receptor comes from a person aged 45 to 59 with breast cancer. The base sequence is TGTGCCAGCAGCCTCGGGACAGCTTTCAACTATGGCTACACCTTC. Its amino acids are CASSLGTAFNYGYTF.